This entry features one TCR beta chain sequence. Antigen: not known. The same CDR3 arises from other DNA sequences in this sample as well. CDR1 and CDR2 from the germline V gene are LNHDA and SQIVND (reference sequence). Trimming at V came to 5 bases and at J to 5 bases, leaving 4 bases not matched to a gene. This CDR3 is 13 amino acids long. Method: immunoSEQ multiplex PCR; TCRdb's copy keeps in-frame clones and lacks some. The repertoire holds 200,000 to 250,000 clones, around 87% seen once, with approximately 2% in the top ten. The data were obtained in a study of cytomegalovirus exposure and HLA in healthy donors. Regarding the study as a whole: While the bulk of TCR sequences proved rare, some public TCRs turned up in many donors. Some TCR beta chains (164 of them) were listed as cytomegalovirus-associated.

This TCR derives from a woman in her late teens or twenties in good health and CMV-seropositive. This chain connects TRBV19 to TRBJ1-1; 8 positions agree with TRBD1. Sequenced sample: PBMCs. CDR3 bases: TGTGCCAGTAGTGACAGGGGTGGGACTGAAGCTTTCTTT. Protein sequence: CASSDRGGTEAFF.